A selection of T cell receptor beta chains follows, all from one sample in a study of neurological immune-mediated disorders. In TCRdb, the 5' RACE reads were re-called with MiXCR into one record per CDR3 protein. The sample carries about 33,000 distinct CDR3 sequences, about 1.4% recorded once. Specimen: PBMCs. Receptor source: a woman aged 25 to 45 with multiple sclerosis. CDR3s include the opening cysteine and the closing phenylalanine or tryptophan. A D gene is named only where the DNA matches it firmly. Clone size is given as once, few or many counts, or a class when the clone is expanded.

TRBD2	TRBJ2-2	TRBV5-6	many	TGTGCCAGCAGCTTGGCAGGCGGGGGAACTGCCTTTACCGGGGAGCTGTTTTTT	CASSLAGGGTAFTGELFF
TRBD2	TRBJ2-7	TRBV5-1	many	TGCGCCAGCCAGCGGGGGGACCACTACGAGCAGTACTTC	CASQRGDHYEQYF
TRBD1	TRBJ1-1	TRBV12-3/TRBV12-4	many	TGTGCCAGCAATCCCGACAGGGGCGAAGCTTTCTTT	CASNPDRGEAFF
.	TRBJ2-2	TRBV11-2	many	TGTGCCAGCAGCAAAGGGACTGCCGGGGAGCTGTTTTTT	CASSKGTAGELFF
TRBD2	TRBJ2-2	TRBV7-6	many	TGTGCCAGCAGCTTAGGACGGGGGGGCCCCGGGGAGCTGTTTTTT	CASSLGRGGPGELFF
.	TRBJ1-6	TRBV20-1	many	TGCAGTGCTAGCAGGGATGATCGGGGTTCACCCCTCCACTTT	CSASRDDRGSPLHF
TRBD1	TRBJ1-5	TRBV20-1	many	TGCAGTGCTGGGGGACAGGGTGGACAGCCCCAGCATTTT	CSAGGQGGQPQHF
TRBD1	TRBJ2-5	TRBV5-6	many	TGTGCCAGCAGGGCAGGGGGCCTCCAAGAGACCCAGTACTTC	CASRAGGLQETQYF
.	TRBJ2-7	TRBV12-3/TRBV12-4	many	TGTGCCAGCAGCCAGACCCCCACCGAGCAGTACTTC	CASSQTPTEQYF
TRBD1	TRBJ2-3	TRBV5-1	many	TGCGCCAGCAGCTACCGGACAGGTAGCACAGATACGCAGTATTTT	CASSYRTGSTDTQYF
TRBD2	TRBJ2-5	TRBV10-3	many	TGTGCCATCAGTGACGGGGGGGAGACCCAGTACTTC	CAISDGGETQYF
.	TRBJ2-7	TRBV5-1	many	TGCGCCAGCAGCACGGACGGATATTCCTACGAGCAGTACTTC	CASSTDGYSYEQYF
.	TRBJ1-2	TRBV6-1	many	TGTGCCAGCTCCCGGCGTTCGTTAGATGGCTACACCTTC	CASSRRSLDGYTF
.	TRBJ1-1	TRBV7-2	many	TGTGCCAGCAGCCGTCATACCCGGGGCACTGAAGCTTTCTTT	CASSRHTRGTEAFF
.	TRBJ2-7	TRBV29-1	many	TGCAGCGTTGCACGTGATACCTACGAGCAGTACTTC	CSVARDTYEQYF
.	TRBJ2-7	TRBV6-5	many	TGTGCCAGCAGTATCCACCGACAAACCTACGAGCAGTACTTC	CASSIHRQTYEQYF
.	TRBJ1-5	TRBV25-1	many	TGTGCCAGCAGTGAGGCCGGGATTCAGCCCCAGCATTTT	CASSEAGIQPQHF
.	TRBJ2-2	TRBV15	many	TGTGCCACCAGCAGAGATCAGTTGAGCACCGGGGAGCTGTTTTTT	CATSRDQLSTGELFF
.	TRBJ1-5	TRBV7-2	many	TGTGCCAGCAGATTAGGGGATAGCAATCAGCCCCAGCATTTT	CASRLGDSNQPQHF
TRBD1	TRBJ1-1	TRBV12-3/TRBV12-4	many	TGTGCCAGCAGTACTGCAGGGGGCACTGAAGCTTTCTTT	CASSTAGGTEAFF
.	TRBJ2-5	TRBV7-2	many	TGTGCCAGCAGCTTGGTGCCCGGGCGGCAAGAGACCCAGTACTTC	CASSLVPGRQETQYF
.	TRBJ2-1	TRBV4-3	many	TGCGCCAGCAGCCGGCGGGGGCCCTACAATGAGCAGTTCTTC	CASSRRGPYNEQFF
.	TRBJ2-7	TRBV2	many	TGTGCCAGCAGCTTACACGGCTACGAGCAGTACTTC	CASSLHGYEQYF
.	TRBJ2-4	TRBV12-3/TRBV12-4	many	TGTGCCAGCAGTTTGGGTGGGCGGGCCAAAAACATTCAGTACTTC	CASSLGGRAKNIQYF
TRBD2	TRBJ2-1	TRBV4-1	many	TGCGCCAGCAGCCAAAGCGGGGGGGCCGCCAATGAGCAGTTCTTC	CASSQSGGAANEQFF
TRBD1	TRBJ2-7	TRBV18	many	TGTGCCAGCTCACCGGACAGGAGCTCCTACGAGCAGTACTTC	CASSPDRSSYEQYF
.	TRBJ2-7	TRBV2	many	TGTGCCAGCGGGGCGCCGATCGCCTACGAGCAGTACTTC	CASGAPIAYEQYF
.	TRBJ1-2	TRBV10-3	many	TGTGCCATCAGTAGCCCAGCCCAAATAAGAGATGGCTACACCTTC	CAISSPAQIRDGYTF
.	TRBJ2-7	TRBV20-1	many	TGCAGTGCGCGCGGAGCCGTGGGGGTCCCGGACGAGCAGTACTTC	CSARGAVGVPDEQYF
TRBD1	TRBJ2-3	TRBV20-1	many	TGCAGTGCCAAAAGAAACAGGGGAAGCACAGATACGCAGTATTTT	CSAKRNRGSTDTQYF
TRBD2	TRBJ2-1	TRBV20-1	many	TGCAGTGCTAGAGATTCCCAGCGGGGCTACAATGAGCAGTTCTTC	CSARDSQRGYNEQFF
.	TRBJ2-3	TRBV10-2	many	TGCGCCAGCAGCCTAACAGGGACAGATACGCAGTATTTT	CASSLTGTDTQYF
TRBD1	TRBJ2-7	TRBV7-2	many	TGTGCCAGCAGCACAAACAGGGGGTACTACGAGCAGTACTTC	CASSTNRGYYEQYF